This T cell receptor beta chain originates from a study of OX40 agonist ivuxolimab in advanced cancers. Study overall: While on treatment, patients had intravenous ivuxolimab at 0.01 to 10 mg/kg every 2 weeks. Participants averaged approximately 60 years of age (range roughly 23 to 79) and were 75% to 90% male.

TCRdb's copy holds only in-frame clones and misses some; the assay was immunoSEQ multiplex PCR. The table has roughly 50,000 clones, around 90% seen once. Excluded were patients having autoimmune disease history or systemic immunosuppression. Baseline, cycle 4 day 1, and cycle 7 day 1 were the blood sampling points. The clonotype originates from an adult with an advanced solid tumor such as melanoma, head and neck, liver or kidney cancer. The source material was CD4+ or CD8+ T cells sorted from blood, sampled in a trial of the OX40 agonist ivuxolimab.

The CDR3 protein is CASRSDSYNEQFF. Written as DNA, the CDR3 is TGTGCCAGCCGGTCAGACTCCTACAATGAGCAGTTCTTC. The chain employs TRBV7-3 and TRBJ2-1; D not certain. Trimming cost V 8 bases and J 0 bases, with 8 bases left between them. CDR1 SGHTA and CDR2 FQGTGA come from the germline V gene. The CDR3 is made up of 13 amino acids.